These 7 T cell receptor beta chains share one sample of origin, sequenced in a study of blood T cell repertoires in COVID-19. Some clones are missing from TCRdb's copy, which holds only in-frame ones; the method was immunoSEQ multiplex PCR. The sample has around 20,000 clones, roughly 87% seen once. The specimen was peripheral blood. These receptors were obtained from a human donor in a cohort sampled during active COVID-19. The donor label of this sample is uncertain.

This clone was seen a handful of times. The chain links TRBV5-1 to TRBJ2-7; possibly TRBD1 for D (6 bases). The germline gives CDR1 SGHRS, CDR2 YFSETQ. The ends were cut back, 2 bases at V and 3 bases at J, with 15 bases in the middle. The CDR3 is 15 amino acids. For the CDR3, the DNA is TGCGCCAGCAGCTTCAGCCCCACACAGGGCTACGAGCAGTACTTC. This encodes CASSFSPTQGYEQYF.

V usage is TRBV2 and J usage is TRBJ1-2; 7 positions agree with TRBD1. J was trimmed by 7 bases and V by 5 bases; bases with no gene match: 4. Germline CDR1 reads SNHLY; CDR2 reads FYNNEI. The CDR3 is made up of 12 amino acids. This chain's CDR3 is CASSWDSSGYTF. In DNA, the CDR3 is TGTGCCAGCAGTTGGGACAGTTCTGGCTACACCTTC.

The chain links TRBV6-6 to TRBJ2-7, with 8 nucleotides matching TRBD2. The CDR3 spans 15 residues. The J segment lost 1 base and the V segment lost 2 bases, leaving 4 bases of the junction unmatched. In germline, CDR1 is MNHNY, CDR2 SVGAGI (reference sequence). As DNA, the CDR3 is TGTGCCAGCAGTTACGCCCCGGGGGGGTCCTACGAGCAGTACTTC. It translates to CASSYAPGGSYEQYF.

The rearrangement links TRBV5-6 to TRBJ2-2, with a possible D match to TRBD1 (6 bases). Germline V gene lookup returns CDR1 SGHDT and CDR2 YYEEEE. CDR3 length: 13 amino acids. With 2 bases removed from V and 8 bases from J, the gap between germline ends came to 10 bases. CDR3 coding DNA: TGTGCCAGCAGCTTACAGGGTACGGGGGAGCTGTTTTTT. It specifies CASSLQGTGELFF.

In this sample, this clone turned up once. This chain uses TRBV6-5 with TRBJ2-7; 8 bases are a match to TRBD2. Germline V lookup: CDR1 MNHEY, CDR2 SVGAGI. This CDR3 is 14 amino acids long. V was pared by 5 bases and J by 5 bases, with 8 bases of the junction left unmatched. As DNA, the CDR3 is TGTGCCAGCAGTAGCGGGAGTAGTTTGAACGAGCAGTACTTC. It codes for CASSSGSSLNEQYF.

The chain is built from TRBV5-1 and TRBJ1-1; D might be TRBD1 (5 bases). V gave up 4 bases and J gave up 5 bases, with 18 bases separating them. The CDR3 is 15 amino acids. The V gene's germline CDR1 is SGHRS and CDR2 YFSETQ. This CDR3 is CASSIDSAGMTEAFF. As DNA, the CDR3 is TGCGCCAGCAGCATCGACAGCGCTGGTATGACTGAAGCTTTCTTT. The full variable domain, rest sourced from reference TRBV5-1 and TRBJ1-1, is KAGVTQTPRYLIKTRGQQVTLSCSPISGHRSVSWYQQTPGQGLQFLFEYFSETQRNKGNFPGRFSGRQFSNSRSEMNVSTLELGDSALYLCASSIDSAGMTEAFFGQGTRLTVV.

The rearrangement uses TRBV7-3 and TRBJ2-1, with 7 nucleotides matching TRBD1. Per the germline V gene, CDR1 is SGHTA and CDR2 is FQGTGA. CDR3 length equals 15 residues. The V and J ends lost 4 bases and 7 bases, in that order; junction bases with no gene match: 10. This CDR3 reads CASSSIGDSSNEQFF. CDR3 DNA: TGTGCCAGCAGCTCCATAGGGGACAGTAGTAATGAGCAGTTCTTC.